This TCR beta chain was captured by sequencing in a study of T cells in Graves' hyperthyroidism and ophthalmopathy (dated by TCRdb to about 2019). About the study as a whole: To identify distinguishing TCR V-J signatures, a discovery cohort of 90 to 100 patients was used, comprising 40 to 45 with Graves' ophthalmopathy and 55 to 65 with stable Graves' hyperthyroidism. Prospective prediction of ophthalmopathy was tested in an independent validation cohort consisting of about 19 hyperthyroidism patients and around 16 patients who later progressed to ophthalmopathy. The 100 discovery patients were randomly divided into training and test sets at a 7:3 ratio. The study also compared thyroid tissue and blood T-cell repertoires from 5 to 7 Graves' hyperthyroidism patients. After blood sampling, hyperthyroidism patients were treated with methimazole at a starting dose of 30 mg daily, and ophthalmopathy patients were treated with high-dose intravenous methylprednisolone. TCR Vbeta CDR3 sequencing of 120 to 150 peripheral blood samples (roughly 43 ophthalmopathy, over 70 hyperthyroidism and roughly 17 progressor patients) is reported in the paper.

Summary of the overall study and its limitations: Most expanded thyroid clonotypes (frequency above 0.001) were also detected in blood, suggesting blood repertoires may reflect thyroid immune responses. No statistical method was used to fix the sample size in advance, and group allocation was not hidden from the investigators. A 13 V-J signature model separated ophthalmopathy from stable hyperthyroidism, with approximately 86% sensitivity and roughly 81% specificity in cross-validation and 80%/75% in testing. In validation, the model predicted progression to ophthalmopathy a median of about 6.8 months before onset, with approximately 68% sensitivity and 72.22% specificity.

Amplification of TCR beta CDR3 regions was carried out from RNA transcripts. The TCR CDR3 was subjected to a first round of RT-PCR using the HTBI primer set and the Qiagen OneStep RT-PCR kit. The libraries were constructed in a second round of multiplex PCR and then size-selected and purified. Paired-end sequencing of the libraries was performed with 100 bp reads on an Illumina HiSeq2000. The paper's processing steps were these. Raw data were processed with SOAPnuke, discarding reads with adapters, uncalled bases, mean Phred below 15, or no exact constant-primer or identifier match. High-quality paired reads were merged using COPE v1.2.5, and each unique nucleotide sequence was defined as a clonotype. MiTCR v1.1 was used to align the clonotypes against IMGT TRBV, TRBD and TRBJ reference segments. The analysis was restricted to V-J combinations with a frequency above 0.0001, which together covered roughly 99% of the repertoires. The TCS score was defined as F50 (clonal expansion) divided by E x V (chaos), with BLOSUM62-based TCRdist calculated between CDR3 peptides within each V-J. Welch's t-statistics and random forest reduced 450 to 600 V-J features to 13, which were used in a naive Bayes classifier (R e1071). Thyroid-blood repertoire similarity was quantified with the Morisita-Horn index. TCRdb applied fastp at Q25 and MiXCR to the public reads, then kept only in-frame beta chains. A single entry per CDR3 protein holds the most common genes and DNA from its merged rows. TCRdb's processing, not the authors' own work, is the source of the V and J calls. The sample has approximately 500,000 distinct CDR3 sequences on record, around 46% of them singletons. The leading ten clones occupy approximately 8.4% of the sample.

A note on this clonotype: The target of this receptor is not known. No quality values exist for individual bases; no much larger clone is one base distant.

Stable Graves' hyperthyroidism was defined as the absence of progression to ophthalmopathy over 18 months of follow-up. Hyperthyroidism patients were aged 18 to 65 years and newly diagnosed, with disease duration of less than 2 months. Exclusion was applied to patients with uncontrolled infections, other autoimmune diseases, pregnancy or lactation. Diagnoses were based on clinical symptoms, serum thyroxine and TRAb, thyroid ultrasound and orbital computed tomography. Total RNA was extracted with Trizol reagent, and quality was checked on an Agilent 2100 Bioanalyzer. The receptor comes from a woman between 18 and 29 years old with Graves' hyperthyroidism. Material for sequencing was peripheral blood or thyroid tissue (not recorded which).

The CDR3 amino acid sequence is: CASSLVAGQANYGYTF. In nucleotides, the sequence is TGTGCCAGCAGCTTAGTGGCGGGACAGGCTAACTATGGCTACACCTTC. This chain joins TRBV13 to TRBJ1-2, and TRBD1 aligns with 8 junction nucleotides. CDR1 PRHDT and CDR2 FYEKMQ were looked up in the germline V gene (reference sequence). Trimming leaves V shorter by 1 base and J shorter by 0 bases, with the junction holding 4 bases beyond the gene matches. Reading from cysteine to phenylalanine, the CDR3 counts 16 amino acids. Only the CDR3 DNA stays, 48 bases, in frame from base 1.